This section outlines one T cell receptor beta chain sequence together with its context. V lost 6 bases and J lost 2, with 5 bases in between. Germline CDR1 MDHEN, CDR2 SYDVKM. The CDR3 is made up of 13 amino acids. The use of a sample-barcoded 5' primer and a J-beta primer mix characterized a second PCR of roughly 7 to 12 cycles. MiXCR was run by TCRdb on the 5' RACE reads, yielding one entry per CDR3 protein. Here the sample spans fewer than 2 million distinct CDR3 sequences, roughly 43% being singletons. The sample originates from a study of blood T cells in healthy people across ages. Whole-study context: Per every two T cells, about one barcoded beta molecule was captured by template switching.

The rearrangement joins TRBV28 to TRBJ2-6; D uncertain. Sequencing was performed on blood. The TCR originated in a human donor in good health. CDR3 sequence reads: CASRQTGANVLTF. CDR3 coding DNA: TGTGCCAGCAGGCAAACTGGGGCCAACGTCCTGACTTTC.